The clone carrying this T cell receptor beta chain showed up many times. Its antigen remains unknown. This CDR3 has 17 residues. The V gene's germline CDR1 is DFQATT and CDR2 SNEGSKA (reference sequence). V was clipped by 2 bases and J by 9 bases, with 23 bases between them. The sample is drawn from a study of T cells in Graves' hyperthyroidism and ophthalmopathy. Whole-study context: At initial diagnosis, before any treatment had begun, peripheral blood was obtained. Study-level findings and limits: Most thyroid-expanded clonotypes above 0.001 were also found in blood.

Lactation, pregnancy, other autoimmune disease or uncontrolled infection led to exclusion of patients. Amplification of TCR beta CDR3 regions was performed using RNA transcripts as template. A set of HTBI primers served as the primers for a first-round RT-PCR of the TCR CDR3. TCRdb reanalysed the multiplex PCR reads using MiXCR and keeps one entry per CDR3 protein. Of 300,000 to 450,000 distinct CDR3 sequences listed, about 15% are singletons. The clonotype comes from a woman aged 25 to 39 with Graves' ophthalmopathy. This rearrangement joins TRBV20-1 to TRBJ1-6; D is perhaps TRBD1 (6 bases). The sequencing sample was made of blood. CDR3 region: CSARWGASLGRSSPLHF. The CDR3, as DNA: TGCAGTGCTAGATGGGGGGCAAGTTTAGGCCGGAGTTCACCCCTCCACTTT.